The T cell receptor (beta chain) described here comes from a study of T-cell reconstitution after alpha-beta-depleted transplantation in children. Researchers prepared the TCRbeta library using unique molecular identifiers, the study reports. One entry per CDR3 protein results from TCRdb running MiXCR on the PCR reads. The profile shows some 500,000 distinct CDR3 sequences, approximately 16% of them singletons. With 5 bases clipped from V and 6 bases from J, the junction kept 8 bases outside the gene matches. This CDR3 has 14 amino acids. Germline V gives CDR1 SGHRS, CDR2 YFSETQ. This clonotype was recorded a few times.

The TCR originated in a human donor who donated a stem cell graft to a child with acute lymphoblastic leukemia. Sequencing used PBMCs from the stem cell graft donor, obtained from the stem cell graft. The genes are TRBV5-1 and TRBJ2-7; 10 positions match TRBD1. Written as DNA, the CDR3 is TGCGCCAGCAGGATCTGGGACAGGGGAGGCGAGCAGTACTTC. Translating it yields CASRIWDRGGEQYF.